These 25 T cell receptor beta chains originate from one sample sequenced in a study of OX40 agonist ivuxolimab in advanced cancers. Profiling relied on immunoSEQ multiplex PCR, and the TCRdb table lists in-frame clones only, not all of them. This sample has some 28,000 clones, with 75% to 95% found just once. This sample comprised CD4+ or CD8+ T cells sorted from blood, obtained in a trial of the OX40 agonist ivuxolimab. The receptors come from an adult with an advanced solid tumor such as melanoma, head and neck, liver or kidney cancer.

The chain couples TRBV27 to TRBJ2-7, with TRBD1 matching 8 bases. Per the germline V gene, CDR1 is MNHEY and CDR2 is SMNVEV (reference sequence). Losses at the gene ends were 4 bases for V and 6 bases for J; bases not matched to a gene: 5. The CDR3 has 13 amino acids. CDR3 residues: CASSSQGALEQYF. The CDR3 DNA follows: TGTGCCAGCAGTTCCCAGGGGGCTCTCGAGCAGTACTTC.

The chain carries TRBV29-1 and TRBJ2-1, with 14 bases that match TRBD2. Trimming at V came to 2 bases and at J to 9 bases, leaving 3 bases not matched to a gene. This CDR3 spans 14 amino acids. Looked up from germline, CDR1 is SQVTM and CDR2 is ANQGSEA. The CDR3 sequence is CSVEPGTSGGEQFF. The CDR3 DNA reads as TGCAGCGTTGAACCCGGGACTAGCGGGGGTGAGCAGTTCTTC.

V and J are TRBV10-3 and TRBJ2-4, with 7 bases identical to TRBD1. The CDR3 totals 16 residues. V shed 10 bases, J shed 1 base, and the junction held 13 bases outside the gene matches. CDR1 and CDR2 from the germline V gene are ENHRY and SYGVKD. This CDR3 reads CATQALLTGAKNIQYF. The CDR3 DNA is TGTGCCACCCAGGCCCTTTTGACAGGGGCCAAAAACATTCAGTACTTC.

The chain joins TRBV6-6 to TRBJ2-6; D perhaps matches TRBD2 (5 bases). The V end lost 10 bases, the J end lost 3 bases, and 13 bases lay between the germline ends. Germline CDR1 MNHNY, CDR2 SVGAGI (reference sequence). This CDR3 region has 14 residues. The CDR3 protein is CATTGGGGANVLTF. DNA for the CDR3: TGTGCCACCACCGGAGGTGGTGGGGCCAACGTCCTGACTTTC.

The chain combines TRBV7-6 with TRBJ2-7, with 13 bases fitting TRBD2. The CDR3 sequence is 16 residues long. Trimming at V came to 1 base and at J to 4 bases, leaving 4 bases not matched to a gene. Germline-derived CDR1 and CDR2 are SGHVS and FNYEAQ. The DNA for the CDR3 is TGTGCCAGCAGCTTAGGGACTAGCGGGAGTATATACGAGCAGTACTTC. Translated: CASSLGTSGSIYEQYF.

This chain uses TRBV6-1 with TRBJ2-5; 10 bases map to TRBD2. In germline, CDR1 is MNHNS, CDR2 SASEGT. Trimming took 1 base from V and 0 from J; bases not matched to a gene: 5. The CDR3 is 17 amino acids. In DNA form, the CDR3 reads TGTGCCAGCAGTGAAGGGAATAGCGGGGGGTACCAAGAGACCCAGTACTTC. Encoded protein: CASSEGNSGGYQETQYF.

J is TRBJ2-1 and V is TRBV27; tentatively, D is TRBD2 (6 bases). This CDR3 is built from 14 residues. Germline V lookup: CDR1 MNHEY, CDR2 SMNVEV (reference sequence). V lost 7 bases, J lost 5 bases, and 15 bases lay in between. The CDR3 loop reads CASTLRAGHNEQFF. The CDR3 region has the DNA TGTGCCAGCACCCTGAGAGCGGGCCACAATGAGCAGTTCTTC.

The genes are TRBV11-2 and TRBJ2-5, with 8 positions matching TRBD2. Trimming at V came to 0 bases and at J to 4 bases, leaving 19 bases not matched to a gene. Germline V lookup: CDR1 SGHAT, CDR2 FQNNGV. This CDR3 contains 20 residues. The CDR3 reads CASSLESGTRRFGGAETQYF. The CDR3 DNA reads TGTGCCAGCAGCTTAGAATCCGGGACTAGAAGGTTTGGGGGGGCAGAGACCCAGTACTTC.

This chain joins TRBV19 and TRBJ1-1; 8 positions match TRBD1. This CDR3 spans 15 amino acids. V was pared by 5 bases and J by 3 bases, with 8 bases of the junction left unmatched. In germline, CDR1 is LNHDA, CDR2 SQIVND (reference sequence). CDR3 sequence (DNA): TGTGCCAGTAGTCTCTATCCACAGGGGGACACTGAAGCTTTCTTT. Protein sequence: CASSLYPQGDTEAFF.

The gene calls are TRBV27 and TRBJ1-6, with 7 positions matching TRBD1. CDR1 is MNHEY and CDR2 is SMNVEV in the germline V gene (reference sequence). Trimming took 0 bases from V and 10 from J; bases not matched to a gene: 6. The CDR3 is 15 residues long. CDR3 sequence reads: CASSLSSQGGSPLHF. CDR3 sequence (DNA): TGTGCCAGCAGTTTATCGAGTCAGGGGGGATCACCCCTCCACTTT.

This clone occurred once. The chain links TRBV5-4 to TRBJ2-3, with 8 bases matching TRBD1. The V segment lost 4 bases and the J segment 2 bases; nucleotides outside the gene matches: 3. CDR1 is SGHNT, CDR2 YYREEE, per germline (reference sequence). CDR3 length: 14 amino acids. The chain's CDR3 is CASSPDRDTDTQYF. Here the CDR3 DNA reads TGTGCCAGCAGCCCGGACAGGGACACAGATACGCAGTATTTT.

This clone was picked up one time. CDR3 amino acids: CAIYETGDLVSYNEQFF. The CDR3 region has the DNA TGTGCCATATACGAAACAGGGGATCTCGTCTCCTACAATGAGCAGTTCTTC. J is TRBJ2-1 and V is TRBV2; 7 bases align to TRBD1. Germline V gene data show CDR1 as SNHLY and CDR2 as FYNNEI. V was clipped by 10 bases and J by 0 bases; unmatched bases: 15. CDR3 size: 17 residues.

V and J are TRBV6-1 and TRBJ2-5; 8 bases agree with TRBD1. This CDR3 region has 14 residues. The germline V gene has CDR1 MNHNS and CDR2 SASEGT. V shed 5 bases, J shed 4 bases, and the junction held 6 bases outside the gene matches. The CDR3 coding sequence is TGTGCCAGCAGTACCAGGGGGCTGGTAGAGACCCAGTACTTC. It specifies CASSTRGLVETQYF.

The chain joins TRBV11-3 to TRBJ2-1; 8 nucleotides agree with TRBD1. The CDR3 extends over 18 amino acids. Germline CDR1 reads SGHNT; CDR2 reads YENEEA. The V segment lost 2 bases and the J segment 4 bases; nucleotides outside the gene matches: 13. The DNA for the CDR3 is TGTGCCAGCAGCTTAATCATTTCCAGGGGGCTTAGTTACAATGAGCAGTTCTTC. Its protein product is CASSLIISRGLSYNEQFF.

V gene TRBV5-4 combines with J gene TRBJ1-2, with a weak D call TRBD1 (6 bases). V was pared by 0 bases and J by 6 bases, with 15 bases between. CDR1 is SGHNT and CDR2 is YYREEE in the germline V gene (reference sequence). The CDR3 runs 15 residues. The CDR3 region is CASSLVGGAVDGYTF. The CDR3 coding sequence is TGTGCCAGCAGCTTGGTCGGGGGGGCAGTCGATGGCTACACCTTC.

A few counts support this clone. V gene TRBV7-6 combines with J gene TRBJ2-1, with 9 bases aligning to TRBD2. Per germline, CDR1 SGHVS and CDR2 FNYEAQ. V was pared by 2 bases and J by 6 bases, with 8 bases of the junction left unmatched. The CDR3 loop spans 16 amino acids. The chain's CDR3 is CASSLNAGGPTNEQFF. In nucleotides, the CDR3 is TGTGCCAGCAGCTTAAACGCGGGAGGGCCAACCAATGAGCAGTTCTTC.

The rearrangement links TRBV7-2 to TRBJ2-3; TRBD1 or TRBD2 may be the D gene (5 bases each). The CDR3 length is 14 residues. Trimming removed 7 bases at V and 3 bases at J, with 14 bases between. The germline gives CDR1 SGHTA, CDR2 FQGNSA. CDR3 sequence: CASTSHGGTDTQYF. The CDR3 region has the DNA TGTGCCAGCACCTCTCATGGGGGAACAGATACGCAGTATTTT.

The rearrangement joins TRBV6-6 to TRBJ2-1; D uncertain. V was trimmed by 10 bases and J by 0 bases, leaving 10 bases between them. CDR3 length: 13 amino acids. Germline assignment: CDR1 MNHNY and CDR2 SVGAGI (reference sequence). The CDR3 here is CATGLSSYNEQFF. The CDR3 bases are TGTGCCACCGGTCTCAGCTCCTACAATGAGCAGTTCTTC.

This clone was picked up a small number of times. This chain links TRBV5-1 with TRBJ1-4; possible D gene TRBD1, 5 bases. The V end lost 3 bases, the J end lost 0 bases, and 12 bases lay between the germline ends. Germline assignment: CDR1 SGHRS and CDR2 YFSETQ. This CDR3 comprises 16 residues. As DNA, the CDR3 is TGCGCCAGCAGCTGGAGACAGCAGCCAACTAATGAAAAACTGTTTTTT. Amino acids: CASSWRQQPTNEKLFF.

The chain employs TRBV4-1 and TRBJ2-7; 8 positions match TRBD2. CDR1 and CDR2 (germline): MGHRA, YSYEKL. J gave up 2 bases and V 1 base, and 10 bases lay outside the gene matches. The CDR3 runs 17 residues. CDR3 residues: CASSQAHTSGIPYEQYF. CDR3 DNA sequence: TGCGCCAGCAGCCAAGCCCATACTAGCGGAATACCCTACGAGCAGTACTTC.

This chain joins TRBV5-4 and TRBJ2-1; TRBD2 is a possible D gene (5 bases). V lost 4 bases and J lost 1, with 18 bases in between. The CDR3 spans 17 residues. In germline, CDR1 is SGHNT, CDR2 YYREEE (reference sequence). In nucleotides, the CDR3 is TGTGCCAGCAGCGCGGGTATGCGGAGCCCGTCCTACAATGAGCAGTTCTTC. This sequence encodes CASSAGMRSPSYNEQFF.

The gene calls are TRBV10-3 and TRBJ2-1; TRBD2 agrees at 11 bases. The CDR3 spans 15 residues. CDR1 is ENHRY, CDR2 SYGVKD, per germline. J lost 4 bases, V lost 3 bases, and 2 bases had no gene match. CDR3 loop: CAISDRTSGYNEQFF. The CDR3 bases are TGTGCCATCAGTGATCGGACTAGCGGGTACAATGAGCAGTTCTTC.

This clone came up a few times. V is TRBV5-1 and J is TRBJ2-1, with 11 bases aligning to TRBD2. CDR1 and CDR2 (germline): SGHRS, YFSETQ. There are 16 residues in the CDR3. V shed 4 bases, J shed 6 bases, and the junction held 9 bases outside the gene matches. The CDR3 DNA reads TGCGCCAGCAGCAGCGAACTAGCGGGAGTGGGCAATGAGCAGTTCTTC. Translating it yields CASSSELAGVGNEQFF.

The chain uses TRBV19 and TRBJ2-1; D not certain. V was clipped by 2 bases and J by 2 bases, with 7 bases between them. The CDR3 contains 14 residues. Germline V gives CDR1 LNHDA, CDR2 SQIVND (reference sequence). The DNA for the CDR3 is TGTGCCAGTAGTATAAGCACAGCCTACAATGAGCAGTTCTTC. Protein: CASSISTAYNEQFF.

This chain joins TRBV6-6 and TRBJ1-2; 7 bases are a match to TRBD1. With 2 bases clipped from V and 6 bases from J, the junction kept 6 bases outside the gene matches. CDR3 length: 14 residues. CDR1 is MNHNY and CDR2 is SVGAGI in the germline V gene (reference sequence). The CDR3 loop is CASSYPVTGDGYTF. The CDR3 coding sequence is TGTGCCAGCAGTTACCCCGTTACAGGGGATGGCTACACCTTC.